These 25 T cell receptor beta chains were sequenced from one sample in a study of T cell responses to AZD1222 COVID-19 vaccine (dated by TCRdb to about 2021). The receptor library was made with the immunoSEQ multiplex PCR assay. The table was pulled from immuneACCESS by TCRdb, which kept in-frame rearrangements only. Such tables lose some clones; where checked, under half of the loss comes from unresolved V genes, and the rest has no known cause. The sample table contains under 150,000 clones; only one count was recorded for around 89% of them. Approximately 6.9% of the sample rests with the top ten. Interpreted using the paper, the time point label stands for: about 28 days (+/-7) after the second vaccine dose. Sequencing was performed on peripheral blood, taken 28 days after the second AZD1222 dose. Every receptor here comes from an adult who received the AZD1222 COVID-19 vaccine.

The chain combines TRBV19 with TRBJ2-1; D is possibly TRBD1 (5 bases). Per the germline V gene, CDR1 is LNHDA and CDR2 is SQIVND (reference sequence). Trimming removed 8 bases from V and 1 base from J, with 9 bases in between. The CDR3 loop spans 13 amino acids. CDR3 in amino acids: CASGRVSYNEQFF. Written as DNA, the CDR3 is TGTGCCAGTGGCAGGGTGTCCTACAATGAGCAGTTCTTC.

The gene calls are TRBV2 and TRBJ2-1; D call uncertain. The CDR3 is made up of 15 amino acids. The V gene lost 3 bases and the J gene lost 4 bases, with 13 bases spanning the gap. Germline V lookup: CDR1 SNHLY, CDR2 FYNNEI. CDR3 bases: TGTGCCAGCAGTGATTTGCTTGGGCTATACAATGAGCAGTTCTTC. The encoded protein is CASSDLLGLYNEQFF.

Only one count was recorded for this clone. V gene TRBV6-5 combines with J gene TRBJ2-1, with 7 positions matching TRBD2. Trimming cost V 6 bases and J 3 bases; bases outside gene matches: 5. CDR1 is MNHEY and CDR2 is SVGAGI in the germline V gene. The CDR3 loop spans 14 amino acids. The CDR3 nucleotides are TGTGCCAGCAGGGGCGGGGGTATCTACAATGAGCAGTTCTTC. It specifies CASRGGGIYNEQFF.

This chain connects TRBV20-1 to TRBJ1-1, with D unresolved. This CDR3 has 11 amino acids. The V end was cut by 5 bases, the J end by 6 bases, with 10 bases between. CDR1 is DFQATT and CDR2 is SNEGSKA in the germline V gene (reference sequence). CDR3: CSARARSEAFF. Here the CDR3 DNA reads TGCAGTGCTCGGGCCCGCTCTGAAGCTTTCTTT.

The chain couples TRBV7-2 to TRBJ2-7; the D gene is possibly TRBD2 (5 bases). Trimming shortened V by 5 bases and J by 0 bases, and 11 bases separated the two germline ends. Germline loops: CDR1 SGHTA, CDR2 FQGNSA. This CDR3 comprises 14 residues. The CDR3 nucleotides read TGTGCCAGCAGCGCGGGTTGGACCTCCTACGAGCAGTACTTC. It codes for CASSAGWTSYEQYF.

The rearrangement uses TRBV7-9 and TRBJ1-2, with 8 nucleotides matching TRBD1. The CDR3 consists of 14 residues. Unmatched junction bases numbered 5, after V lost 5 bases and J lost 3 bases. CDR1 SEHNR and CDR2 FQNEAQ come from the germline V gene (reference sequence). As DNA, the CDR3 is TGTGCCAGCAGCCCCGCGACAGGGGACTATGGCTACACCTTC. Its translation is CASSPATGDYGYTF.

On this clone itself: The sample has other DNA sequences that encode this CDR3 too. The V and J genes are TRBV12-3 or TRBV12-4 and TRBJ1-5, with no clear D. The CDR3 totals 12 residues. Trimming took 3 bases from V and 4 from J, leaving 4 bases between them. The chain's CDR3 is CASSFRNQPQHF. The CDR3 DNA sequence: TGTGCCAGCAGTTTCCGGAATCAGCCCCAGCATTTT.

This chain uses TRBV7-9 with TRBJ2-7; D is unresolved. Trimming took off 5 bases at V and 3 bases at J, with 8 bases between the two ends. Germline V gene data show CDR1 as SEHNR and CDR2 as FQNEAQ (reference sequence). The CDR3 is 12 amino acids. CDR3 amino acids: CASSRDIYEQYF. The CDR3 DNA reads TGTGCCAGCAGCCGAGACATCTACGAGCAGTACTTC.

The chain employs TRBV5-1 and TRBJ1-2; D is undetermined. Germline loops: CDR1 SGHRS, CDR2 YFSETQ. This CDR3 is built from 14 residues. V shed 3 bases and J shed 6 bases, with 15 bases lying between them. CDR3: CASSSGLGWDGYTF. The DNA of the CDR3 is TGCGCCAGCAGCTCCGGACTGGGCTGGGATGGCTACACCTTC.

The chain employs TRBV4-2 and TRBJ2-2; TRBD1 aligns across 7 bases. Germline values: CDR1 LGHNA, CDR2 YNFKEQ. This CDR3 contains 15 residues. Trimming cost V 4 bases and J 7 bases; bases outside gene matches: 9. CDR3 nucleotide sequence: TGTGCCAGCAGCCGAGGACAGGATTCTGTCGGGGAGCTGTTTTTT. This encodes CASSRGQDSVGELFF.

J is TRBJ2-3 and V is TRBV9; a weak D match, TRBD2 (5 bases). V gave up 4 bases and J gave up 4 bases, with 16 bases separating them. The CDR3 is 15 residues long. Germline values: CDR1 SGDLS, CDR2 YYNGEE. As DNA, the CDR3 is TGTGCCAGCAGCCCCGACTTGGTGGAGGCAGATACGCAGTATTTT. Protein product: CASSPDLVEADTQYF.

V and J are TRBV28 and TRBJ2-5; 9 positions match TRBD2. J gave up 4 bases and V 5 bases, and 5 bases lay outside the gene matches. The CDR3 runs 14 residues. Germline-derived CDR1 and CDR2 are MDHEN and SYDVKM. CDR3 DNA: TGTGCCAGCAGTGCCCGACTAGCGGCAGAGACCCAGTACTTC. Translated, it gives CASSARLAAETQYF.

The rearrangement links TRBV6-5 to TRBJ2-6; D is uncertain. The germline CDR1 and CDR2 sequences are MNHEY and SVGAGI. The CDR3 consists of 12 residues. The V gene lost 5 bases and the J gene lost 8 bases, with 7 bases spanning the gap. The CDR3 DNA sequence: TGTGCCAGCAGTCCACAGACCAACGTCCTGACTTTC. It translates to CASSPQTNVLTF.

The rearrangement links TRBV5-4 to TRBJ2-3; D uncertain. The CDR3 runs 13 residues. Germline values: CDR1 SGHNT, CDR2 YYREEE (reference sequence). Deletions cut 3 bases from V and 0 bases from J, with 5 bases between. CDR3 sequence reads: CASSWESTDTQYF. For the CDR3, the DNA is TGTGCCAGCAGCTGGGAAAGCACAGATACGCAGTATTTT.

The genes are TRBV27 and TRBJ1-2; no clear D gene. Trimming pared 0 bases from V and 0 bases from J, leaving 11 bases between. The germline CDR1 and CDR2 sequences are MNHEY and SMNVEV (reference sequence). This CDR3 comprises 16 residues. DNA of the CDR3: TGTGCCAGCAGTTTATCAGCGTTAACCCCTAACTATGGCTACACCTTC. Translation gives CASSLSALTPNYGYTF.

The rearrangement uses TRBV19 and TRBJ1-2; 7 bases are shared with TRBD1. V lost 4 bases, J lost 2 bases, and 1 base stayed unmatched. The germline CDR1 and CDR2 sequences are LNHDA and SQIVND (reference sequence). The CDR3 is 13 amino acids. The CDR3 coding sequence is TGTGCCAGTAGTAGGGGACAGAACTATGGCTACACCTTC. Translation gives CASSRGQNYGYTF.

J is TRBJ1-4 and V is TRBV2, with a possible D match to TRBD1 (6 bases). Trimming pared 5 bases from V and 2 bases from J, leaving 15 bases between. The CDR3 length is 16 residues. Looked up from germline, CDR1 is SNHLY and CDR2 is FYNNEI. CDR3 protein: CASSFQGMGTNEKLFF. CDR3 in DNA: TGTGCCAGCAGTTTCCAGGGGATGGGGACTAATGAAAAACTGTTTTTT.

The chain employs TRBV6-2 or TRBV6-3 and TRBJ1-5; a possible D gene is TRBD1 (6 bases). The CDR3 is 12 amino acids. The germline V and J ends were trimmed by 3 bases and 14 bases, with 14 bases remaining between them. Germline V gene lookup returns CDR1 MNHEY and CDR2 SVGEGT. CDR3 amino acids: CASSYAGQRKHF. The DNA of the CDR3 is TGTGCCAGCAGTTATGCCGGACAGAGGAAGCATTTT.

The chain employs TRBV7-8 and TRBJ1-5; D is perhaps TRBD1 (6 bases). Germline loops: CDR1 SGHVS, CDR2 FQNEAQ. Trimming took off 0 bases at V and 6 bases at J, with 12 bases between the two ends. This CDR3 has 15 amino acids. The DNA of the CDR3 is TGTGCCAGCAGCTTAGCGGGGCAGGGGACTCAGCCCCAGCATTTT. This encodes CASSLAGQGTQPQHF. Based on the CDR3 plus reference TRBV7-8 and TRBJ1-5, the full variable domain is GAGVSQSPRYKVAKRGQDVALRCDPISGHVSLFWYQQALGQGPEFLTYFQNEAQLDKSGLPSDRFFAERPEGSVSTLKIQRTQQEDSAVYLCASSLAGQGTQPQHFGDGTRLSIL.

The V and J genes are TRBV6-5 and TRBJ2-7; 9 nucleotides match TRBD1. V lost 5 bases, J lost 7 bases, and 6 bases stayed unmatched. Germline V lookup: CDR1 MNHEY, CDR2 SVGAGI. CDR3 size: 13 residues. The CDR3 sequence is CASSLWDRVEQYF. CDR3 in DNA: TGTGCCAGCAGTCTTTGGGACAGGGTTGAGCAGTACTTC.

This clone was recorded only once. This CDR3 reads CASSPDRLGSPLHF. The CDR3 DNA reads TGTGCCAGCAGTCCTGACAGGCTGGGTTCACCCCTCCACTTT. This sequence joins TRBV6-5 and TRBJ1-6; maybe TRBD1 (6 bases). Germline V lookup: CDR1 MNHEY, CDR2 SVGAGI. The CDR3 is 14 amino acids. V was pared by 5 bases and J by 9 bases, with 14 bases between.

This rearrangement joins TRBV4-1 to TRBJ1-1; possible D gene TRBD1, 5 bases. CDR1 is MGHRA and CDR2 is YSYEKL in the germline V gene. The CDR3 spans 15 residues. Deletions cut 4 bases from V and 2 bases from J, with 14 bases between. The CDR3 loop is CASSPSRGVNTEAFF. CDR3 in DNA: TGCGCCAGCAGCCCATCCAGAGGGGTCAACACTGAAGCTTTCTTT.

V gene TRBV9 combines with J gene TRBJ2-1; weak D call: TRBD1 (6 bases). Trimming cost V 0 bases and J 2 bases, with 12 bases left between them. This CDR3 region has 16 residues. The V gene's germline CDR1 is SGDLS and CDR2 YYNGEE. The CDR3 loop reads CASSVARTDPYNEQFF. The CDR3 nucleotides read TGTGCCAGCAGCGTAGCTCGGACAGACCCCTACAATGAGCAGTTCTTC.

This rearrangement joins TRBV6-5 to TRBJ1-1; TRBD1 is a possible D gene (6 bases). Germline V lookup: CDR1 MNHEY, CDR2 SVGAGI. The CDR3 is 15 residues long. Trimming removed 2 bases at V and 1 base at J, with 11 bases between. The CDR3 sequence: CASSYTLQGNTEAFF. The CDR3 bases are TGTGCCAGCAGTTACACGCTACAGGGGAACACTGAAGCTTTCTTT.

The CDR3 bases are TGTGCCAGCAGCTTAGTTTCCCTTTCTGGAGCTTTCTTT. Amino acids: CASSLVSLSGAFF. The chain has TRBV7-2 and TRBJ1-1; D is unclear. Germline CDR1 and CDR2: SGHTA and FQGNSA. V dropped 1 base and J dropped 10 bases, with 13 bases sitting between them. This CDR3 has 13 amino acids.